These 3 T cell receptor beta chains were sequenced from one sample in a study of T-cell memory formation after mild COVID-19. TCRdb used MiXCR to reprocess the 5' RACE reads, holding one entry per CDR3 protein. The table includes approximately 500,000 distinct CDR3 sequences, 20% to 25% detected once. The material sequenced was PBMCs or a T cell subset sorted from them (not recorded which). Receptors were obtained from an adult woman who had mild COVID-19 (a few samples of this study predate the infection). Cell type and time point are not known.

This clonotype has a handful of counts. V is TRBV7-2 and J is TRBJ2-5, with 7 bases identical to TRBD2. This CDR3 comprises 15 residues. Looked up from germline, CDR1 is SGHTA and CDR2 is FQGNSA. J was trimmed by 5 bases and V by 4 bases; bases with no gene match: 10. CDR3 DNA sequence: TGTGCCAGCAGCTCCGGCGGACTAGGAAGGGAGACCCAGTACTTC. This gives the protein CASSSGGLGRETQYF.

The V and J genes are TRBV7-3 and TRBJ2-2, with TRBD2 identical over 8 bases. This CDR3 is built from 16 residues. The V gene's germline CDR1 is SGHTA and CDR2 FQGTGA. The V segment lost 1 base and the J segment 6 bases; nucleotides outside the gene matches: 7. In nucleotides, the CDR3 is TGTGCCAGCAGCTTAAGATGGGCGGGAGGCCCCGGGGAGCTGTTTTTT. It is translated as CASSLRWAGGPGELFF. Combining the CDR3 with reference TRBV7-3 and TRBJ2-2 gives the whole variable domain GAGVSQTPSNKVTEKGKYVELRCDPISGHTALYWYRQSLGQGPEFLIYFQGTGAADDSGLPNDRFFAVRPEGSVSTLKIQRTERGDSAVYLCASSLRWAGGPGELFFGEGSRLTVL.

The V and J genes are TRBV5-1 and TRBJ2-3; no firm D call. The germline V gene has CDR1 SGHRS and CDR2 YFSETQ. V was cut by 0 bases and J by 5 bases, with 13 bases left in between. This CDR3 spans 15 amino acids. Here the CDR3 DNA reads TGCGCCAGCAGCTTGGAACCCCCGCTGGGAGATACGCAGTATTTT. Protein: CASSLEPPLGDTQYF.